This T cell receptor (beta chain) was observed in a study of cytomegalovirus exposure and HLA in healthy donors. CDR1 SGDLS and CDR2 YYNGEE come from the germline V gene. The CDR3 sequence is 15 residues long. V gave up 3 bases and J gave up 3 bases; unmatched junction bases: 9. The study ran its PCR with 60 Vbeta and 13 Jbeta primers. The data were produced by immunoSEQ multiplex PCR, yet TCRdb's version contains in-frame clones alone and is incomplete. The profile covers about 130,000 clones, with approximately 79% appearing a single time and 4.3% taken by the ten largest. Sequenced input: PBMCs. The sequence was collected from a man aged 18 to 30 in good health and CMV-seropositive. The chain recombines TRBV9 with TRBJ2-7; 7 bases fit TRBD2. The CDR3 DNA sequence: TGTGCCAGCAGCGCGCCCGGGCGGGAGTACTACGAGCAGTACTTC. The encoded protein is CASSAPGREYYEQYF.